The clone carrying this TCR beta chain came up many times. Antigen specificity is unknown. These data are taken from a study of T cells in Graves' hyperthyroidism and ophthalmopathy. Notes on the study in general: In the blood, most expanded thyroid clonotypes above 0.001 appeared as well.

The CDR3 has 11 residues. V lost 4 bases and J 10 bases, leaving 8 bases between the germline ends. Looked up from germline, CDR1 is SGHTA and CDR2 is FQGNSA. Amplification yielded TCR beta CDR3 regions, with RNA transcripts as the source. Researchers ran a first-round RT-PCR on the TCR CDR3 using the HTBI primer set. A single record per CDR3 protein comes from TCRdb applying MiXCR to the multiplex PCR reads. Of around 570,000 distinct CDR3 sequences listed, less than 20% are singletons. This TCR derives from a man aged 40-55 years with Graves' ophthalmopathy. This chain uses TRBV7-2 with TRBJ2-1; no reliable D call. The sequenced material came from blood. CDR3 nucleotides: TGTGCCAGCAGCTCAGCCGTCGAGCAGTTCTTC. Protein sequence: CASSSAVEQFF.